The 11 T cell receptor beta chains reported below all come from one sample, sequenced in a study of T cells after yellow fever vaccination. TCRdb processed the 5' RACE reads anew with MiXCR; each CDR3 protein has one entry. This sample carries around 300,000 distinct CDR3 sequences, approximately 4% of them seen once, and the ten largest clones take just under 20%. The sequencing used PBMCs, collected 15 days after the yellow fever booster vaccination. The origin of the receptors is a man between 18 and 29 years old who received the YFV17D yellow fever vaccine.

This chain uses TRBV7-9 with TRBJ2-1; D gene ambiguous. The CDR3 runs 15 residues. V was trimmed by 1 base and J by 9 bases, leaving 16 bases between them. Germline V gene lookup returns CDR1 SEHNR and CDR2 FQNEAQ (reference sequence). CDR3 amino acids: CASSLGRLGPGEQFF. The CDR3 nucleotides read TGTGCCAGCAGCTTAGGGCGTCTCGGGCCGGGTGAGCAGTTCTTC.

This clonotype was counted many times. The chain is built from TRBV9 and TRBJ2-5, with D perhaps matching TRBD2 (6 bases). Germline CDR1 reads SGDLS; CDR2 reads YYNGEE. V was pared by 2 bases and J by 2 bases, with 7 bases between. The CDR3 loop spans 13 amino acids. The CDR3: CASSVEGQETQYF. As DNA, the CDR3 is TGTGCCAGCAGCGTGGAGGGTCAAGAGACCCAGTACTTC.

This clonotype was found a few times. The rearrangement links TRBV5-1 to TRBJ2-5; D perhaps matches TRBD1 (6 bases). The CDR3 contains 16 residues. The V gene's germline CDR1 is SGHRS and CDR2 YFSETQ. V lost 3 bases to trimming and J lost 1 base, with 16 bases between them. In DNA form, the CDR3 reads TGCGCCAGCAGCTCTACTCCGGGACACCGCCAAGAGACCCAGTACTTC. It encodes CASSSTPGHRQETQYF.

At least ten counts were recorded for this clonotype. V is TRBV20-1 and J is TRBJ2-3, with a weak D call TRBD2 (6 bases). This CDR3 has 15 residues. The germline V gene has CDR1 DFQATT and CDR2 SNEGSKA (reference sequence). Trimming removed 6 bases at V and 1 base at J, with 17 bases between. The CDR3 loop reads CSAAQSGSGTDTQYF. The DNA for the CDR3 is TGCAGTGCAGCGCAAAGCGGGTCCGGCACAGATACGCAGTATTTT.

This clonotype has at least ten counts. J is TRBJ2-2 and V is TRBV6-5; possible D gene TRBD2, 6 bases. Trimming took off 4 bases at V and 5 bases at J, with 8 bases between the two ends. This CDR3 has 13 residues. In germline, CDR1 is MNHEY, CDR2 SVGAGI. CDR3 residues: CASSSAGTGELFF. CDR3 DNA: TGTGCCAGCAGTTCGGCGGGAACCGGGGAGCTGTTTTTT.

This clonotype was detected many times. The chain carries TRBV7-6 and TRBJ2-7; D unclear. This CDR3 comprises 12 residues. Between the trimmed V and J ends, which lost 2 bases and 6 bases, there was a span of 8 bases. CDR1 SGHVS and CDR2 FNYEAQ come from the germline V gene. CDR3 sequence: CASSLQESEQYF. The CDR3 DNA follows: TGTGCCAGCAGCTTACAAGAGAGCGAGCAGTACTTC.

Ten or more counts support this clonotype. V usage is TRBV19 and J usage is TRBJ1-4; 7 bases are a match to TRBD1. The V segment lost 6 bases and the J segment 6 bases; nucleotides outside the gene matches: 7. The CDR3 covers 14 residues. Germline V lookup: CDR1 LNHDA, CDR2 SQIVND (reference sequence). In DNA form, the CDR3 reads TGTGCCAGTAGCCCCCGGGACAGCTATGAAAAACTGTTTTTT. Its translation is CASSPRDSYEKLFF. Full variable domain (outside the CDR3, taken from reference TRBV19 and TRBJ1-4): DGGITQSPKYLFRKEGQNVTLSCEQNLNHDAMYWYRQDPGQGLRLIYYSQIVNDFQKGDIAEGYSVSREKKESFPLTVTSAQKNPTAFYLCASSPRDSYEKLFFGSGTQLSVL.

This clonotype appeared many times. J is TRBJ1-1 and V is TRBV12-3 or TRBV12-4, with 7 bases fitting TRBD1. The V and J ends lost 5 bases and 5 bases, in that order; junction bases with no gene match: 11. CDR3 size: 15 residues. This chain's CDR3 is CASSRHDRAGTEAFF. The CDR3 DNA sequence: TGTGCCAGCAGTCGCCATGACAGGGCCGGGACTGAAGCTTTCTTT.

This rearrangement joins TRBV5-1 to TRBJ2-7; 7 bases agree with TRBD1. V dropped 4 bases and J dropped 3; count of bases not matched to a gene: 7. This CDR3 spans 14 amino acids. Germline lookup yields CDR1 SGHRS and CDR2 YFSETQ. This CDR3 is CASSVTGARYEQYF. The CDR3 DNA reads as TGCGCCAGCAGCGTAACAGGGGCACGCTACGAGCAGTACTTC.

J is TRBJ1-2 and V is TRBV27, with D uncertain. Trimming removed 4 bases at V and 3 bases at J, with 18 bases between. This CDR3 comprises 16 residues. CDR1 is MNHEY, CDR2 SMNVEV, per germline (reference sequence). The CDR3 is CASSSSVLTTYYGYTF. CDR3 DNA sequence: TGTGCCAGCAGTTCGTCGGTCCTGACAACTTACTATGGCTACACCTTC.

The table lists this clonotype with many counts. This chain uses TRBV4-3 with TRBJ2-5; D is possibly TRBD1 (6 bases). CDR1 and CDR2 (germline): LGHNA, YSLEER. CDR3 length: 13 residues. The ends were cut back, 2 bases at V and 6 bases at J, with 10 bases in the middle. DNA of the CDR3: TGCGCCAGCAGCCAAACACAGGGAAAGACCCAGTACTTC. Its translation: CASSQTQGKTQYF.